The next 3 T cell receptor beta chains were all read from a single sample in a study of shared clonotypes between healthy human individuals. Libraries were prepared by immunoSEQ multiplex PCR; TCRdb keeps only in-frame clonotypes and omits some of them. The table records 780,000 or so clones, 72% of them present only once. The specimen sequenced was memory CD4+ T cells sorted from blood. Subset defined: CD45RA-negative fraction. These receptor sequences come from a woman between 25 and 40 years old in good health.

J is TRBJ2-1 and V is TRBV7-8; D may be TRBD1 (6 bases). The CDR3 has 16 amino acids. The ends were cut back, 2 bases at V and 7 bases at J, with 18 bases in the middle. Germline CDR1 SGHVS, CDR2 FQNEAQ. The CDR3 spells CASSLRSGNRENEQFF. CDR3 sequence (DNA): TGTGCCAGCAGCTTACGGTCGGGAAACAGGGAAAATGAGCAGTTCTTC.

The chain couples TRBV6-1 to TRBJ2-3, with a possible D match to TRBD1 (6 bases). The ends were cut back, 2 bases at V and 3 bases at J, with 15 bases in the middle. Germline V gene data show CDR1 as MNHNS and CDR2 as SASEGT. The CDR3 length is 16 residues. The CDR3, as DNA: TGTGCCAGCAGTGAAAGTACAGGGTGGGGTACAGATACGCAGTATTTT. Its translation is CASSESTGWGTDTQYF.

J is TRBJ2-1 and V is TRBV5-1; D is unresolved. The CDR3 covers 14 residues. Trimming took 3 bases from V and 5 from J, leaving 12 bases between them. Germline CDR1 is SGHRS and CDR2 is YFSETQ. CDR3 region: CASSSVQRNNEQFF. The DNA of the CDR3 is TGCGCCAGCAGCTCGGTACAGAGAAACAATGAGCAGTTCTTC.